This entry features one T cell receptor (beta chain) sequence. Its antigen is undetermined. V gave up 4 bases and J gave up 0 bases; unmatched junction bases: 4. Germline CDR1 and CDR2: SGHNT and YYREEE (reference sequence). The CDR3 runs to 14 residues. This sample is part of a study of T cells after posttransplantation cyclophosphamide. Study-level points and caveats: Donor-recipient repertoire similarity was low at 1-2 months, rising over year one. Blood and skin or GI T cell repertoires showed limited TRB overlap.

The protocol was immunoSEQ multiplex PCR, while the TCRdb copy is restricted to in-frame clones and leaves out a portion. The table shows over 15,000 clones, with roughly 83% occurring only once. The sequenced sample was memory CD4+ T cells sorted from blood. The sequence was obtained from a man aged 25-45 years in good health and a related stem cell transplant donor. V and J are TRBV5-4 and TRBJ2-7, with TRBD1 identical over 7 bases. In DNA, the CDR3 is TGTGCCAGCAGCCTGGACAGGTTCTCCTACGAGCAGTACTTC. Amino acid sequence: CASSLDRFSYEQYF. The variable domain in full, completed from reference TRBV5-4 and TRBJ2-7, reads ETGVTQSPTHLIKTRGQQVTLRCSSQSGHNTVSWYQQALGQGPQFIFQYYREEENGRGNFPPRFSGLQFPNYSSELNVNALELDDSALYLCASSLDRFSYEQYFGPGTRLTVT.